A selection of T cell receptor beta chains follows, all from one sample in a study of identical twins. Using its own MiXCR run on the 5' RACE reads, TCRdb lists one record per CDR3 protein. In the table there are some 660,000 distinct CDR3 sequences, under 9% of which are singletons. The sample was also linked to a second study, of yellow fever vaccine responses in identical twins.

The sequenced sample consisted of PBMCs. The source is a woman younger than 30 in good health. The CDR3 runs from the conserved cysteine through the conserved F or W. The D gene is left open where the match is weak. The listing skips clone size in some rows; elsewhere it reads once, few, many or a size class.

D: NA
J: TRBJ2-4
size: many
V: TRBV6-2/TRBV6-3
DNA: TGTGCCAGCAGGAACTCGGACTTAAACATTCAGTACTTC
CDR3: CASRNSDLNIQYF

D: NA
J: TRBJ2-4
size: many
V: TRBV7-2
DNA: TGTGCCAGCAGCCCAGGGTTTGAAAACATTCAGTACTTC
CDR3: CASSPGFENIQYF

D: TRBD2
J: TRBJ2-1
size: NA
V: TRBV3-1
DNA: TGTGCCAGCAGCCAAGGCCTAAGCGGGGGAGGAGATGAGCAGTTCTTC
CDR3: CASSQGLSGGGDEQFF

D: TRBD2
J: TRBJ2-1
size: NA
V: TRBV11-3
DNA: TGTGCCAGCAGCTTAGTTAGCGGGGGTAGCTCCTACAATGAGCAGTTCTTC
CDR3: CASSLVSGGSSYNEQFF

D: TRBD2
J: TRBJ2-5
size: many
V: TRBV10-3
DNA: TGTGCCATCCGGCTAGCGGGAGAAGAGACCCAGTACTTC
CDR3: CAIRLAGEETQYF

D: TRBD1
J: TRBJ2-7
size: many
V: TRBV7-9
DNA: TGTGCCAGCAGCCCTCAAGCGACAGGGAATAGGAAAAACGAGCAGTACTTC
CDR3: CASSPQATGNRKNEQYF

D: NA
J: TRBJ2-6
size: many
V: TRBV5-1
DNA: TGCGCCAGCAGCTTGAGACCTCTCAGCTCTGGGGCCAACGTCCTGACTTTC
CDR3: CASSLRPLSSGANVLTF

D: TRBD2
J: TRBJ2-1
size: few
V: TRBV7-3
DNA: TGTGCCAGCAGCTTATCTAGCGGGGGGGCCATCGATGAGCAGTTCTTC
CDR3: CASSLSSGGAIDEQFF

D: NA
J: TRBJ2-1
size: many
V: TRBV4-2
DNA: TGTGCCAGCAGCCAAGGGAAGGGCTCCTACAATGAGCAGTTCTTC
CDR3: CASSQGKGSYNEQFF

D: TRBD1
J: TRBJ2-3
size: few
V: TRBV20-1
DNA: TGCAGTGCTAGGGCAGGGGGTCCCACCACAGATACGCAGTATTTT
CDR3: CSARAGGPTTDTQYF

D: NA
J: TRBJ2-2
size: few
V: TRBV18
DNA: TGTGCCAGCTCACCTCAAGGGAAAACCGGGGAGCTGTTTTTT
CDR3: CASSPQGKTGELFF

D: NA
J: TRBJ2-4
size: many
V: TRBV7-6
DNA: TGTGCCAGCAGCCCAGACCCCAAATTAGGGGTAGCCAAAAACATTCAGTACTTC
CDR3: CASSPDPKLGVAKNIQYF

D: TRBD1
J: TRBJ1-5
size: few
V: TRBV6-1
DNA: TGTGCCAGCAGTCCTCACCCACCCGGGACAGATAGCAATCAGCCCCAGCATTTT
CDR3: CASSPHPPGTDSNQPQHF

D: NA
J: TRBJ2-1
size: NA
V: TRBV7-3
DNA: TGTGCCAGCAGCCACACCCCAGCCATCCCCAATGAGCAGTTCTTC
CDR3: CASSHTPAIPNEQFF

D: NA
J: TRBJ2-1
size: few
V: TRBV27
DNA: TGTGCCAGCAGTTTATCGGGGCTAGCATACAATGAGCAGTTCTTC
CDR3: CASSLSGLAYNEQFF

D: TRBD2
J: TRBJ2-1
size: NA
V: TRBV20-1
DNA: TGCAGTGCTCGTCAACTCGGGACTAGCCAGTCCTACAATGAGCAGTTCTTC
CDR3: CSARQLGTSQSYNEQFF

D: TRBD2
J: TRBJ2-7
size: NA
V: TRBV4-3
DNA: TGCGCCAGCAGCCAGGGACTAGCGAATACCTACGAGCAGTACTTC
CDR3: CASSQGLANTYEQYF

D: TRBD1
J: TRBJ1-4
size: few
V: TRBV10-3
DNA: TGTGCCACGTCGGGACAGGGGAATGAAAAACTGTTTTTT
CDR3: CATSGQGNEKLFF

D: TRBD1
J: TRBJ2-1
size: NA
V: TRBV20-1
DNA: TGCAGTGCTAGAGGGAGACAGGGCGCCTACAATGAGCAGTTCTTC
CDR3: CSARGRQGAYNEQFF

D: TRBD2
J: TRBJ2-1
size: NA
V: TRBV4-1
DNA: TGCGCCAGCAGCCAAGATGGACTAGCGGGGGGTGGTGAGCAGTTCTTC
CDR3: CASSQDGLAGGGEQFF

D: NA
J: TRBJ2-6
size: many
V: TRBV12-3/TRBV12-4
DNA: TGTGCCAGCAGGTCAGGGGTGTCTGGGGCCAACGTCCTGACTTTC
CDR3: CASRSGVSGANVLTF

D: NA
J: TRBJ2-7
size: many
V: TRBV7-6
DNA: TGTGCCAGCAGCTTAGGTCGAGGACTCTACGGGCAGCAGTACTTC
CDR3: CASSLGRGLYGQQYF

D: NA
J: TRBJ2-1
size: many
V: TRBV29-1
DNA: TGCAGCGTTGAGAGCTCCTACAATGAGCAGTTCTTC
CDR3: CSVESSYNEQFF

D: NA
J: TRBJ2-7
size: few
V: TRBV1
DNA: TGCACCAGCAGCCGCGAGGAATCAGGACTAGCGGGGGCCCCAGTCGTCGAGCAGTACTTC
CDR3: CTSSREESGLAGAPVVEQYF

D: TRBD1
J: TRBJ1-3
size: many
V: TRBV6-1
DNA: TGTGCCAGCAGCATGACAGGGGCGTACTCTGGAAACACCATATATTTT
CDR3: CASSMTGAYSGNTIYF

D: NA
J: TRBJ2-1
size: many
V: TRBV7-3
DNA: TGTGCCAGCAGCTTAAATCTAGCTTCTGGGACTCGGGATGAGCAGTTCTTC
CDR3: CASSLNLASGTRDEQFF

D: TRBD2
J: TRBJ2-1
size: few
V: TRBV10-3
DNA: TGTGCCATCAGTAGGTATTTCACCGGGACTAGCGGGAATGAGCAGTTCTTC
CDR3: CAISRYFTGTSGNEQFF

D: TRBD1
J: TRBJ2-2
size: NA
V: TRBV6-5
DNA: TGTGCCCAGCCGTCACAGGGGATCGTGAGGAACACCGGGGAGCTGTTTTTT
CDR3: CAQPSQGIVRNTGELFF

D: TRBD1
J: TRBJ2-5
size: NA
V: TRBV7-3
DNA: TGTGCCAGCAGCTCCGGGACAGGGGCTTGGGAGACCCAGTACTTC
CDR3: CASSSGTGAWETQYF

D: NA
J: TRBJ1-1
size: few
V: TRBV6-5
DNA: TGTGCCAGCAGTTCTAGGGGGTTTGTTACTGAAGCTTTCTTT
CDR3: CASSSRGFVTEAFF

D: NA
J: TRBJ2-7
size: few
V: TRBV27
DNA: TGTGCCAGCAGTTCTACAGGGTTATCGGGCGAGCAGTACTTC
CDR3: CASSSTGLSGEQYF

D: TRBD1
J: TRBJ1-2
size: NA
V: TRBV9
DNA: TGTGCCAGCAGCGTATGCTTGGACAGGGTAAACTTGAACTATGGCTACACCTTC
CDR3: CASSVCLDRVNLNYGYTF

D: TRBD2
J: TRBJ2-1
size: many
V: TRBV29-1
DNA: TGCAGCGTTAATCGACTAGCGGGACCCGCCCGAGAGCAGTTCTTC
CDR3: CSVNRLAGPAREQFF

D: NA
J: TRBJ2-7
size: NA
V: TRBV29-1
DNA: TGCAGCGTTGATAGGGGAGGCTCCTACGAGCAGTACTTC
CDR3: CSVDRGGSYEQYF

D: TRBD2
J: TRBJ2-1
size: few
V: TRBV3-1
DNA: TGTGCCAGCAGCCAAGGGACTAGCGGGCGAACCTCCTACAATGAGCAGTTCTTC
CDR3: CASSQGTSGRTSYNEQFF

D: NA
J: TRBJ1-2
size: NA
V: TRBV10-3
DNA: TGTGCCACCGTGGACGGTGCGAAAGGGGCTGGCTACACCTTC
CDR3: CATVDGAKGAGYTF

D: NA
J: TRBJ2-7
size: few
V: TRBV20-1
DNA: TGCAGTGCTAGTGGCGTCCTTCAGGGGGGCTCCTACGAGCAGTACTTC
CDR3: CSASGVLQGGSYEQYF

D: TRBD1
J: TRBJ2-1
size: few
V: TRBV7-8
DNA: TGTGCCAGCAGCTTAGGGATAAGACAGGGTTTCATCAATGAGCAGTTCTTC
CDR3: CASSLGIRQGFINEQFF

D: TRBD2
J: TRBJ2-3
size: few
V: TRBV6-2/TRBV6-3
DNA: TGTGCCAGCAGTTATAAGGCTAGCGGGGGGTCGGCAACTAGCACAGATACGCAGTATTTT
CDR3: CASSYKASGGSATSTDTQYF

D: NA
J: TRBJ2-1
size: NA
V: TRBV28
DNA: TGTGCCAGCAGTTTAGGGCCAACCTCATACAATGAGCAGTTCTTC
CDR3: CASSLGPTSYNEQFF